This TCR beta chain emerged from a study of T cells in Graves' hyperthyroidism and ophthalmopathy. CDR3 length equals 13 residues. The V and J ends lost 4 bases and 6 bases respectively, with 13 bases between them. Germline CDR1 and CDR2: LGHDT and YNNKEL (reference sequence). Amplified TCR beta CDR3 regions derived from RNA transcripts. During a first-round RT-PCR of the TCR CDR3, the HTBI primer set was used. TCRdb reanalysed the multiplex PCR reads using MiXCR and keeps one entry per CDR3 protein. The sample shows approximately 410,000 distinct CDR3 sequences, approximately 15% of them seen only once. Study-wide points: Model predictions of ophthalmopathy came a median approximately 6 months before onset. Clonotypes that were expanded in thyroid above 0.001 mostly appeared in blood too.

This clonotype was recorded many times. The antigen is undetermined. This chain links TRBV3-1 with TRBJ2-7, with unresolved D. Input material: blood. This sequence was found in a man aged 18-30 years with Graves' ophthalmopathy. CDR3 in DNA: TGTGCCAGCAGCCTCCAGCCGGAGTTCGAGCAGTACTTC. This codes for CASSLQPEFEQYF.